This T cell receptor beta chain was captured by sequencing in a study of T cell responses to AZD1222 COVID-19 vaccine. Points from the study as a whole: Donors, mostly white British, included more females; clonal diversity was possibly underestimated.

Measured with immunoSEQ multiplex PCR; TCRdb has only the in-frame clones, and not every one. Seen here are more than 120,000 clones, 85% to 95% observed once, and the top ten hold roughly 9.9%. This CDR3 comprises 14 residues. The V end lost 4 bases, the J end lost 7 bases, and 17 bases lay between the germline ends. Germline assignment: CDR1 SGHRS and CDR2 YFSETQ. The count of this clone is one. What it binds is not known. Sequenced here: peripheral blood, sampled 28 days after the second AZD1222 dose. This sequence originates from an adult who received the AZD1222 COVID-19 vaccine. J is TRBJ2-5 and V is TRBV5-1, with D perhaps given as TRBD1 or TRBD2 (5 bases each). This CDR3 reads CASSLGPWDATQYF. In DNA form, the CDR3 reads TGCGCCAGCAGCCTGGGACCGTGGGACGCGACCCAGTACTTC. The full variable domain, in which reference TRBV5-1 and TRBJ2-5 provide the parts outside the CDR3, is KAGVTQTPRYLIKTRGQQVTLSCSPISGHRSVSWYQQTPGQGLQFLFEYFSETQRNKGNFPGRFSGRQFSNSRSEMNVSTLELGDSALYLCASSLGPWDATQYFGPGTRLLVL.